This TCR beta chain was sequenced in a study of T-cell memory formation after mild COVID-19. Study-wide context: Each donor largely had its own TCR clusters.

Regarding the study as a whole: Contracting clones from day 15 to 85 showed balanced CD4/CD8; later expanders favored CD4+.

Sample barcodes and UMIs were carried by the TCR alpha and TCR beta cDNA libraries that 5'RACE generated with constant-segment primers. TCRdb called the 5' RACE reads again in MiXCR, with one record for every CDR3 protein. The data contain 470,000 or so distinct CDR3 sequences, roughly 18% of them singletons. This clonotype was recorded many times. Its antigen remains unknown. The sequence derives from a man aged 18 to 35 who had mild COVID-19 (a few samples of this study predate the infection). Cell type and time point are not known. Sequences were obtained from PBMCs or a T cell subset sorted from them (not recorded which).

CDR3: CASSPAGNTIYF. The CDR3 region has the DNA TGTGCCAGCAGCCCTGCTGGAAACACCATATATTTT. This rearrangement joins TRBV7-2 to TRBJ1-3; D remains ambiguous. Trimming pared 5 bases from V and 2 bases from J, leaving 4 bases between. Germline V CDR1 and CDR2: SGHTA, FQGNSA. The length of the CDR3 is 12 residues.